This T cell receptor beta chain originates from a study of cytomegalovirus exposure and HLA in healthy donors. Study outcomes and limitations: For most TCR beta V segments, an earlier analysis put the productive rate at about 87% or about 30% of the time. A few CMV-associated chains were confirmed in vitro to be specific for CMV antigens. Researchers reported from a later analysis that most CMV-associated TCR beta chains appeared HLA-restricted.

This clone was observed once. Its antigen is unknown. With 60 Vbeta and 13 Jbeta primers, the PCR was carried out. Clones were sequenced by immunoSEQ multiplex PCR, and TCRdb holds only the in-frame ones, with some missing. The sample carries roughly 80,000 clones, over 65% recorded once. Germline V gene sequence: CDR1 SGDLS, CDR2 YYNGEE. V was trimmed by 4 bases and J by 2 bases, leaving 19 bases between them. CDR3 length: 16 residues. Source material: PBMCs. J is TRBJ2-7 and V is TRBV9; weak D call: TRBD2 (6 bases). The sequence came from a man aged 45-65 years in good health and CMV-seropositive. The CDR3 spells CASSFTSGGIPYEQYF. The CDR3 nucleotides read TGTGCCAGCAGCTTCACCTCTGGGGGGATCCCCTACGAGCAGTACTTC.